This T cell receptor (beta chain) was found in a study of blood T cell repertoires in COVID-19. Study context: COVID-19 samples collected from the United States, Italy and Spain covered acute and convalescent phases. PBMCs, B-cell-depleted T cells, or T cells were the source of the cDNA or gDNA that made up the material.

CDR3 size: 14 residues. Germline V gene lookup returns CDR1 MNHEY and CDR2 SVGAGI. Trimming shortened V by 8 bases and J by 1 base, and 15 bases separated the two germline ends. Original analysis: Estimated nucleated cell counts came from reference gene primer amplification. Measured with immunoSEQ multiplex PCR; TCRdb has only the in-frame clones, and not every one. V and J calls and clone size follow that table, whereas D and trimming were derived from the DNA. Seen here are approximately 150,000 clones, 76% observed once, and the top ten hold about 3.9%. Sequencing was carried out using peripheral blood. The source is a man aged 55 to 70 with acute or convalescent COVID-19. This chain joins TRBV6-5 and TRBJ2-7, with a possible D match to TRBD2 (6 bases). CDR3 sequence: CASSVQGLSYEQYF. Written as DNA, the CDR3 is TGTGCCAGCTCTGTTCAGGGACTTTCCTACGAGCAGTACTTC.